What follows describes a single T cell receptor beta chain. The sample originates from a study of Graves' ophthalmopathy and Graves' hyperthyroidism. V lost 4 bases to trimming and J lost 3 bases, with 21 bases between them. Looked up from germline, CDR1 is MNHEY and CDR2 is SVGAGI. The CDR3 is 17 residues long. RNA transcripts provided the template for amplifying TCR beta CDR3 regions. A first-round RT-PCR used HTBI primers, followed by a second-round multiplex PCR. From the multiplex PCR reads, TCRdb called clonotypes with MiXCR, one entry per CDR3 protein. The sample includes roughly 500,000 distinct CDR3 sequences, approximately 15% of them seen just once.

This receptor was identified in a woman aged 30 to 39 with Graves' ophthalmopathy. The J gene is TRBJ1-1, the V gene TRBV6-5; D possibly corresponds to TRBD1 (5 bases). Sequenced: blood. CDR3 in amino acids: CASSSSGFSVSHTEAFF. The DNA for the CDR3 is TGTGCCAGCAGTTCATCAGGGTTCTCGGTATCGCACACTGAAGCTTTCTTT.